This T cell receptor (beta chain) was retrieved from a study of T cell changes during pregnancy in multiple sclerosis. Profiling relied on immunoSEQ multiplex PCR, and the TCRdb table lists in-frame clones only, not all of them. The table shows about 120,000 clones, with roughly 92% occurring only once. Trimming pared 4 bases from V and 7 bases from J, leaving 5 bases between. Per the germline V gene, CDR1 is LNHDA and CDR2 is SQIVND (reference sequence). This CDR3 comprises 11 residues. The clonotype originates from a female donor with multiple sclerosis, enrolled in a pregnancy study. The rearrangement joins TRBV19 to TRBJ2-1; D gene ambiguous. This material consisted of peripheral blood, taken before pregnancy. The CDR3 reads CASSTVNEQFF. In DNA, the CDR3 is TGTGCCAGTAGTACAGTTAATGAGCAGTTCTTC.